The entry below describes one T cell receptor gamma chain. These data belong to a study of γδ T cells in repeated Plasmodium falciparum infection. Across the study: Samples were taken at baseline, before some infections, and 21 days after each.

Bulk repertoires came from Vgamma9/Vdelta2+ or Vdelta2-negative gammadelta T cells flow-sorted from PBMC. The CDR3 runs 11 residues. CDR1 is GITISATS, CDR2 ISYDGTV, per germline (reference sequence). Both TRG and TRD chains were sequenced from each sorted sample. TCRdb ran CATT on the multiplex PCR reads. The sample lists 27,000 or so gamma-chain clones, approximately 1.5% occurring once. V and J are TRGV9 and TRGJ1 or TRGJ2. No J gene was available from TCRdb, and it was assigned here by a germline match of the DNA. The sample taken for sequencing was gamma-delta T cells from blood. This receptor was identified in a pool of human donors (malaria-infected and uninfected, not separated). DNA for the CDR3: TGTGCGAGGCTATCGACCCATAAGAAACTCTTT. Protein product: CARLSTHKKLF.